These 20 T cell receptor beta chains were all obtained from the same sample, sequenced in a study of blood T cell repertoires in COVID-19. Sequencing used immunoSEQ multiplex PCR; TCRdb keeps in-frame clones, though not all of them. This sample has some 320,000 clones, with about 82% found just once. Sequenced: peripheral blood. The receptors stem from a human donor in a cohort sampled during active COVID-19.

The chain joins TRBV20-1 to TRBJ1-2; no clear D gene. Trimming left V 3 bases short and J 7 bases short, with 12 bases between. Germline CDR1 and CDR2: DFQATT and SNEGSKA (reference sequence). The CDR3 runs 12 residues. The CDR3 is CSASPRAGGYTF. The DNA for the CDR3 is TGCAGTGCTAGTCCAAGGGCGGGTGGCTACACCTTC.

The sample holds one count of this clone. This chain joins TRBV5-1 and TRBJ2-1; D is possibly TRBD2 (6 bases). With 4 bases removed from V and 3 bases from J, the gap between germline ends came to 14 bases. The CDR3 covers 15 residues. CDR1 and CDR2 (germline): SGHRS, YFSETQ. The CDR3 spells CASSDTSTNYNEQFF. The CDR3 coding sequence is TGCGCCAGCAGCGATACTAGCACGAACTACAATGAGCAGTTCTTC.

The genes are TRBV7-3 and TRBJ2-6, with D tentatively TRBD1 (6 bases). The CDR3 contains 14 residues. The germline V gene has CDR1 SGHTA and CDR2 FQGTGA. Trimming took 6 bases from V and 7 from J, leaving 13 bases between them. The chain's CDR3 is CASREQGTANVLTF. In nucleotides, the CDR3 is TGTGCCAGCAGGGAACAGGGTACCGCCAACGTCCTGACTTTC. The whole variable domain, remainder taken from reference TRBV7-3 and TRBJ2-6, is GAGVSQTPSNKVTEKGKYVELRCDPISGHTALYWYRQSLGQGPEFLIYFQGTGAADDSGLPNDRFFAVRPEGSVSTLKIQRTERGDSAVYLCASREQGTANVLTFGAGSRLTVL.

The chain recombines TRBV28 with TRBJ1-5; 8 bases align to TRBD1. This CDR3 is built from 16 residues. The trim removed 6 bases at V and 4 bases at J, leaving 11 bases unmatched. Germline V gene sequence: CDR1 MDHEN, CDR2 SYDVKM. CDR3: CASRYQTGAVNQPQHF. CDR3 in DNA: TGTGCCAGCAGATACCAGACAGGGGCCGTAAATCAGCCCCAGCATTTT.

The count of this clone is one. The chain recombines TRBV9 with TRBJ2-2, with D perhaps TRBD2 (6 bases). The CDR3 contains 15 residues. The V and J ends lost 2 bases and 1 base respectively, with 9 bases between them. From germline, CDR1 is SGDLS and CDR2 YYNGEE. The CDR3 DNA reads TGTGCCAGCAGCGTGGAGGGGTTGAACACCGGGGAGCTGTTTTTT. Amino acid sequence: CASSVEGLNTGELFF. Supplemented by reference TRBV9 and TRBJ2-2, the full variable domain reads DSGVTQTPKHLITATGQRVTLRCSPRSGDLSVYWYQQSLDQGLQFLIQYYNGEERAKGNILERFSAQQFPDLHSELNLSSLELGDSALYFCASSVEGLNTGELFFGEGSRLTVL.

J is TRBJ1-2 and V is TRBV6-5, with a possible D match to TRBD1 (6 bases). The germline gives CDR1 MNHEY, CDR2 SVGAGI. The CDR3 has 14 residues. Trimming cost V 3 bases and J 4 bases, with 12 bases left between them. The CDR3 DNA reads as TGTGCCAGCAGTTATGGGGGCGCAGGCTATGGCTACACCTTC. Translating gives CASSYGGAGYGYTF.

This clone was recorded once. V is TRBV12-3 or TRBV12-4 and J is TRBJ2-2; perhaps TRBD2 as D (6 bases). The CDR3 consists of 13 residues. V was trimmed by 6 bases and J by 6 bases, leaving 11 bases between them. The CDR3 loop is CASRKTSPGELFF. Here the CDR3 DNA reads TGTGCCAGCAGGAAAACTAGCCCCGGGGAGCTGTTTTTT.

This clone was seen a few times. In DNA, the CDR3 is TGTGCCAGCAGTGACAGGGCAGATGAGCAGTTCTTC. Residues: CASSDRADEQFF. The gene calls are TRBV2 and TRBJ2-1; perhaps TRBD1 as D (5 bases). The germline gives CDR1 SNHLY, CDR2 FYNNEI. V shed 3 bases and J shed 8 bases, with 8 bases lying between them. The CDR3 has 12 residues. Full variable domain (missing parts from reference TRBV2 and TRBJ2-1): EPEVTQTPSHQVTQMGQEVILRCVPISNHLYFYWYRQILGQKVEFLVSFYNNEISEKSEIFDDQFSVERPDGSNFTLKIRSTKLEDSAMYFCASSDRADEQFFGPGTRLTVL.

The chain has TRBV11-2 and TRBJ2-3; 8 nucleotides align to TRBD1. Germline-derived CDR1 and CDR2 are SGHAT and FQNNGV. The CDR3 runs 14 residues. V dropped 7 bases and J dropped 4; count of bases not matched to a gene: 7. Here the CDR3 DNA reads TGTGCCAGCACCGGGACAGGCGCTCCAGATACGCAGTATTTT. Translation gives CASTGTGAPDTQYF.

The CDR3 DNA reads as TGCGCCAGCAGCTTGACAGGCCAGGGAGAGACCCAGTACTTC. Translated, it gives CASSLTGQGETQYF. The chain joins TRBV5-1 to TRBJ2-5; TRBD1 might be the D (5 bases). The CDR3 runs to 14 residues. Looked up from germline, CDR1 is SGHRS and CDR2 is YFSETQ. V was clipped by 1 base and J by 4 bases, with 11 bases between them.

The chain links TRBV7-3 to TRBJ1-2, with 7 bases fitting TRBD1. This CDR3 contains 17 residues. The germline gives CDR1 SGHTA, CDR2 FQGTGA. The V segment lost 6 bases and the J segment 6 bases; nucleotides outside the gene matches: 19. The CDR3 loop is CASSKGTVVGGQDGYTF. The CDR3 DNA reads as TGTGCCAGCAGTAAAGGGACAGTGGTCGGGGGCCAGGATGGCTACACCTTC.

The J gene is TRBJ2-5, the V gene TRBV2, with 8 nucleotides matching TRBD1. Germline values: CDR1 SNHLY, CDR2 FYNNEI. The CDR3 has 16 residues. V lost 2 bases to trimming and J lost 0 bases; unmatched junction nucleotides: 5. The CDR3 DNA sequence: TGTGCCAGCAGTGAACCCACGGGACAGGACCAAGAGACCCAGTACTTC. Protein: CASSEPTGQDQETQYF.

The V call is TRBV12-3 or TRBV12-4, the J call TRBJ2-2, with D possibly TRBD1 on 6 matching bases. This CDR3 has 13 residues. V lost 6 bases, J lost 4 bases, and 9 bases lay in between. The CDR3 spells CASSWTATGELFF. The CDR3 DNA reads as TGTGCCAGCAGCTGGACAGCCACCGGGGAGCTGTTTTTT.

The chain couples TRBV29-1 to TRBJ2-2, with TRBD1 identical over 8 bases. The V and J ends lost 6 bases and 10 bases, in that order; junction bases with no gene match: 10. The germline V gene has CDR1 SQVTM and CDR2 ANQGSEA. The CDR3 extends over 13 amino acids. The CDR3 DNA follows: TGCAGCGTCGGGGACAGGCGGAGAGTGGAGCTGTTTTTT. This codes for CSVGDRRRVELFF.

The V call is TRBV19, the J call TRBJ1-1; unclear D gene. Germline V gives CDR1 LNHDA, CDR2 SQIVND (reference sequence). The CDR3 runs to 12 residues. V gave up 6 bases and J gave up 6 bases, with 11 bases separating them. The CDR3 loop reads CASRRFGAEAFF. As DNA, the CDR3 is TGTGCCAGTAGGAGGTTCGGCGCTGAAGCTTTCTTT.

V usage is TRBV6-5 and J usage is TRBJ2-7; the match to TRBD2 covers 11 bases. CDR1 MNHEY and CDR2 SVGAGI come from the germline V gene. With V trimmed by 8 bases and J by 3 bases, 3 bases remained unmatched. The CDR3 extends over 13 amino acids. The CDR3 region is CASRLAGNYEQYF. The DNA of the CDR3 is TGTGCCAGCCGACTAGCGGGGAACTACGAGCAGTACTTC.

CDR3 sequence reads: CASSLAPTNNEQFF. CDR3 DNA: TGTGCCAGCAGCTTGGCCCCGACTAACAATGAGCAGTTCTTC. This chain uses TRBV5-4 with TRBJ2-1, with a weak D call TRBD2 (5 bases). Trimming pared 0 bases from V and 5 bases from J, leaving 9 bases between. The germline gives CDR1 SGHNT, CDR2 YYREEE (reference sequence). This CDR3 has 14 residues.

CDR3 in DNA: TGTGCCAGCAGCCAGTCTTTGGGGGGACAGGGACAAGAGACCCAGTACTTC. It codes for CASSQSLGGQGQETQYF. V and J are TRBV4-2 and TRBJ2-5; 9 positions agree with TRBD1. The CDR3 is 17 amino acids. The germline gives CDR1 LGHNA, CDR2 YNFKEQ. V was clipped by 3 bases and J by 2 bases; unmatched bases: 10.

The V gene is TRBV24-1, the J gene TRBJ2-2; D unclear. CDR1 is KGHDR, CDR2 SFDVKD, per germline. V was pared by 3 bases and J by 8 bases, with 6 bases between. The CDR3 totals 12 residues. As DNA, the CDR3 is TGTGCCACCAGTGATACTCCTGGGGAGCTGTTTTTT. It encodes CATSDTPGELFF.

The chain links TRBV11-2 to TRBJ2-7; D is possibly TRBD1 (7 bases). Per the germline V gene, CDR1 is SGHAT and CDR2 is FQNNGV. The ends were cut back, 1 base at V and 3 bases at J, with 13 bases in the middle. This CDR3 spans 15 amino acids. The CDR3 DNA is TGTGCCAGCAGCTTAGTCAGGGGGGAACTCTACGAGCAGTACTTC. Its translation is CASSLVRGELYEQYF. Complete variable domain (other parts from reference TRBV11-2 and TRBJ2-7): EAGVAQSPRYKIIEKRQSVAFWCNPISGHATLYWYQQILGQGPKLLIQFQNNGVVDDSQLPKDRFSAERLKGVDSTLKIQPAKLEDSAVYLCASSLVRGELYEQYFGPGTRLTVT.